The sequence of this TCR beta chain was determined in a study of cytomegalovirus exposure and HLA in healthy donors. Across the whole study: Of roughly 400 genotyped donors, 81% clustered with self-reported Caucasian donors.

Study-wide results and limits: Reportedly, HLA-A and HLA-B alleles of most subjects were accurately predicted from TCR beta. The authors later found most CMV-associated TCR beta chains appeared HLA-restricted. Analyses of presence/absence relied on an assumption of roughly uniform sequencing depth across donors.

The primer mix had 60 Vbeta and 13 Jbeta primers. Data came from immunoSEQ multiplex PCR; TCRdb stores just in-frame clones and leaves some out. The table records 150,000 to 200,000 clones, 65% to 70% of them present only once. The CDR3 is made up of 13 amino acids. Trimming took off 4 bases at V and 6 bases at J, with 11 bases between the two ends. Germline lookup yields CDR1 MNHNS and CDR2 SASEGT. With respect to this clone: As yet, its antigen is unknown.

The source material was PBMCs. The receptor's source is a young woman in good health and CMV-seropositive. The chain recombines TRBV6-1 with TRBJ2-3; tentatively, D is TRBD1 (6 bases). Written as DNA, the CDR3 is TGTGCCAGCAGTGCTGAGAGGGGGGATACGCAGTATTTT. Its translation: CASSAERGDTQYF.